These 27 T cell receptor beta chains originate from one sample sequenced in a study of blood T cells in healthy people across ages. A second 7 to 11 cycle PCR used barcoded and J-beta primers. TCRdb passed the 5' RACE reads through MiXCR, listing each CDR3 protein once. Here the sample spans fewer than 900,000 distinct CDR3 sequences, more than 40% being singletons. Sequenced input: blood. Receptor source: an older woman in good health.

The rearrangement uses TRBV6-5 and TRBJ2-6; TRBD1 aligns across 7 bases. The CDR3 consists of 17 residues. J gave up 0 bases and V 2 bases, and 4 bases lay outside the gene matches. CDR1 MNHEY and CDR2 SVGAGI come from the germline V gene. CDR3 DNA sequence: TGTGCCAGCAGTTACCGGGACAGCTTCTCTGGGGCCAACGTCCTGACTTTC. It translates to CASSYRDSFSGANVLTF.

This clonotype was detected many times. The chain joins TRBV7-2 to TRBJ2-3; no clear D gene. CDR1 SGHTA and CDR2 FQGNSA come from the germline V gene. The CDR3 runs 13 residues. The V end was cut by 5 bases, the J end by 2 bases, with 8 bases between. CDR3 in DNA: TGTGCCAGCAGCGCTCTCCCCACAGATACGCAGTATTTT. Translated: CASSALPTDTQYF.

This clonotype was recorded at least ten times. The chain couples TRBV10-3 to TRBJ2-5; 8 nucleotides line up with TRBD1. Germline trimming cut 7 bases from V and 3 bases from J; bases unmatched to any gene: 1. CDR3 size: 12 residues. Germline V gives CDR1 ENHRY, CDR2 SYGVKD. CDR3 sequence reads: CAIKDREETQYF. The CDR3, as DNA: TGTGCCATCAAGGACAGGGAAGAGACCCAGTACTTC.

V and J are TRBV6-6 and TRBJ1-1; possibly TRBD1 for D (5 bases). Trimming removed 2 bases at V and 6 bases at J, with 13 bases between. Germline loops: CDR1 MNHNY, CDR2 SVGAGI (reference sequence). This CDR3 has 14 residues. The CDR3 sequence: CASSYGGTFAEAFF. CDR3 DNA sequence: TGTGCCAGCAGTTACGGAGGGACGTTTGCTGAAGCTTTCTTT.

The chain has TRBV6-2 or TRBV6-3 and TRBJ1-5, with D possibly matching TRBD1 (6 bases). Germline values: CDR1 MNHEY, CDR2 SVGEGT. Trimming removed 6 bases at V and 7 bases at J, with 34 bases between. The CDR3 runs to 20 residues. The CDR3 DNA follows: TGTGCCAGCAGGACCGATGACTCGATCCGGGGGACAACAACAAACCAGCCCCAGCATTTT. Translation gives CASRTDDSIRGTTTNQPQHF.

J is TRBJ1-5 and V is TRBV2; no definite D call. CDR3 length: 17 residues. The V end lost 0 bases, the J end lost 2 bases, and 14 bases lay between the germline ends. CDR1 and CDR2 from the germline V gene are SNHLY and FYNNEI. This CDR3 reads CASSEALRNKGNQPQHF. The DNA for the CDR3 is TGTGCCAGCAGTGAAGCGCTTCGTAATAAAGGCAATCAGCCCCAGCATTTT.

This clonotype showed up just a few times. The V call is TRBV7-2, the J call TRBJ2-7, with TRBD1 matching over 9 bases. The germline gives CDR1 SGHTA, CDR2 FQGNSA. V shed 8 bases, J shed 5 bases, and the junction held 13 bases outside the gene matches. The CDR3 is 15 residues long. The CDR3 sequence: CASSSSGTGIHEQYF. The CDR3 DNA reads as TGTGCCAGCTCGTCCAGTGGGACAGGGATCCACGAGCAGTACTTC.

This clonotype was detected once. This chain links TRBV25-1 with TRBJ2-7; 10 bases are shared with TRBD2. The DNA matches TRBJ2-5 better at its end, which makes the J call doubtful. CDR1 and CDR2 (germline): MGHDK, SYGVNS. CDR3 size: 14 residues. CDR3: CATEPSGSGQTQYF. CDR3 DNA: TGTGCCACAGAACCTAGCGGGAGTGGACAGACCCAGTACTTC.

The rearrangement joins TRBV24-1 to TRBJ2-1; TRBD2 agrees at 7 bases. The CDR3 has 14 residues. CDR1 KGHDR and CDR2 SFDVKD come from the germline V gene. V was pared by 0 bases and J by 11 bases, with 6 bases of the junction left unmatched. For the CDR3, the DNA is TGTGCCACCAGTGATTTGCTAGCGGTGGATAAGCAGTTCTTC. It encodes CATSDLLAVDKQFF.

The chain joins TRBV12-3 or TRBV12-4 to TRBJ2-3; 7 nucleotides agree with TRBD2. Trimming took 2 bases from V and 3 from J; bases not matched to a gene: 5. The CDR3 has 15 residues. The CDR3 DNA sequence: TGTGCCAGCAGTTTACCGGGAGGACAAACAGATACGCAGTATTTT. Its protein product is CASSLPGGQTDTQYF.

On this clonotype itself: A read error may account for a junction end that differs from germline. This chain joins TRBV9 and TRBJ1-3, with D hard to call. Per germline, CDR1 SGDLS and CDR2 YYNGEE. CDR3 length: 15 residues. The CDR3 DNA follows: TGTGCCAGCAGCGTAGAAGGGATCTCTGGAAGCACCATATATTTT. Translation: CASSVEGISGSTIYF.

The rearrangement links TRBV28 to TRBJ2-7; D is ambiguous. Judging by the DNA end, TRBJ2-5 fits better; the J call may be wrong. This CDR3 has 14 residues. Germline V gene sequence: CDR1 MDHEN, CDR2 SYDVKM. DNA of the CDR3: TGTGCCAGCAGTTTAACCCCTTTTCAAGAGACCCAGTACTTC. Translation gives CASSLTPFQETQYF.

The chain links TRBV6-2 or TRBV6-3 to TRBJ2-4, with 7 bases identical to TRBD2. The ends lost 4 bases at V and 4 bases at J; junction bases unmatched: 7. The germline V gene has CDR1 MNHEY and CDR2 SVGEGT. The CDR3 runs 15 residues. Here the CDR3 reads CASSWGGSGKNIQYF. CDR3 bases: TGTGCCAGCAGTTGGGGGGGATCCGGAAAAAACATTCAGTACTTC.

The sample holds a few counts of this clonotype. V gene TRBV6-5 combines with J gene TRBJ1-5; D is ambiguous. V lost 0 bases and J lost 4, with 10 bases in between. The germline V gene has CDR1 MNHEY and CDR2 SVGAGI. The CDR3 totals 15 residues. Here the CDR3 reads CASSYSFTENQPQHF. The CDR3 DNA follows: TGTGCCAGCAGTTACTCATTCACCGAGAATCAGCCCCAGCATTTT.

This clonotype was counted a few times. The junction shows a germline mismatch at one end, possibly a read error. This chain joins TRBV3-1 and TRBJ2-7; TRBD1 matches 7 bases. CDR3 length: 16 amino acids. Germline lookup yields CDR1 LGHDT and CDR2 YNNKEL (reference sequence). The CDR3 sequence: CASSLVMRGGQYERYF. CDR3 DNA sequence: TGTGCCAGCAGCCTCGTGATGAGAGGGGGCCAGTACGAGCGGTACTTC.

The V call is TRBV3-1, the J call TRBJ2-1; 8 bases are shared with TRBD1. There are 14 residues in the CDR3. V dropped 2 bases and J dropped 9; count of bases not matched to a gene: 6. Germline CDR1 is LGHDT and CDR2 is YNNKEL (reference sequence). Here the CDR3 reads CASSQSTGVGEQFF. The CDR3 DNA reads TGTGCCAGCAGCCAATCGACAGGGGTCGGTGAGCAGTTCTTC.

This clonotype was seen a few times. The chain uses TRBV7-2 and TRBJ1-2; the D gene is possibly TRBD1 (6 bases). CDR3 size: 14 residues. Trimming stripped 5 bases from V and 8 bases from J, with 18 bases between. CDR1 and CDR2 (germline): SGHTA, FQGNSA. In nucleotides, the CDR3 is TGTGCCAGCAGCCCCGGGACACCTTTCAAGGGCTACACCTTC. This encodes CASSPGTPFKGYTF.

The chain couples TRBV2 to TRBJ2-1, with 8 nucleotides matching TRBD1. Gene TRBJ2-7 matches the end of the DNA better, so the J call may be wrong. CDR3 length: 14 amino acids. The germline V gene has CDR1 SNHLY and CDR2 FYNNEI. The CDR3 DNA follows: TGTGCCAGCATGGGACAGGACTCCTACAATGAGCAGTACTTC. Protein: CASMGQDSYNEQYF.

The rearrangement links TRBV7-2 to TRBJ2-1; D perhaps matches TRBD2 (6 bases). Trimming took off 6 bases at V and 9 bases at J, with 21 bases between the two ends. This CDR3 has 15 residues. CDR1 is SGHTA, CDR2 FQGNSA, per germline. DNA of the CDR3: TGTGCCAGCAGTTTCGGACCCAGCCTCGGGGGTGAGCAGTTCTTC. It encodes CASSFGPSLGGEQFF.

This clonotype was seen a handful of times. This chain connects TRBV11-2 to TRBJ2-1; a weak D match, TRBD2 (6 bases). V was clipped by 5 bases and J by 5 bases, with 13 bases between them. The CDR3 is 14 residues long. The germline gives CDR1 SGHAT, CDR2 FQNNGV. The DNA of the CDR3 is TGTGCCAGCAGCCCGACTAGAGGTGACAATGAGCAGTTCTTC. Translation: CASSPTRGDNEQFF.

The V call is TRBV10-3, the J call TRBJ2-3, with 7 bases identical to TRBD2. V was clipped by 4 bases and J by 5 bases; unmatched bases: 9. Looked up from germline, CDR1 is ENHRY and CDR2 is SYGVKD. CDR3 length: 15 amino acids. The CDR3, as DNA: TGTGCCATCAGTGGGGGCACCGGCGGGGGAGATACGCAGTATTTT. Translation gives CAISGGTGGGDTQYF.

This clonotype was seen a few times. The chain uses TRBV27 and TRBJ2-3; D is possibly TRBD2 (6 bases). The V end was cut by 7 bases, the J end by 2 bases, with 16 bases between. The CDR3 extends over 15 amino acids. Germline V gives CDR1 MNHEY, CDR2 SMNVEV (reference sequence). CDR3 protein: CASTGLGLLTDTQYF. CDR3 nucleotide sequence: TGTGCCAGCACCGGTTTGGGACTTCTCACAGATACGCAGTATTTT.

In its sample, this clonotype was seen a few times. The chain links TRBV7-2 to TRBJ2-1, with TRBD2 as a possible D gene (6 bases). The V and J ends lost 1 base and 5 bases respectively, with 15 bases between them. The length of the CDR3 is 16 residues. In germline, CDR1 is SGHTA, CDR2 FQGNSA. This CDR3 is CASSLGGTRIHNEQFF. The CDR3 nucleotides are TGTGCCAGCAGCTTAGGGGGGACTCGGATACACAATGAGCAGTTCTTC.

The J gene is TRBJ2-3, the V gene TRBV29-1, with D tentatively TRBD1 (6 bases). Trimming removed 3 bases from V and 3 bases from J, with 13 bases in between. This CDR3 has 14 residues. The V gene's germline CDR1 is SQVTM and CDR2 ANQGSEA. CDR3 nucleotide sequence: TGCAGCGTTGACTCCGACGGACAGACAGATACGCAGTATTTT. It specifies CSVDSDGQTDTQYF.

This clonotype was observed a few times. The rearrangement uses TRBV27 and TRBJ2-7, with 9 nucleotides matching TRBD1. Trimming at V came to 0 bases and at J to 2 bases, leaving 5 bases not matched to a gene. Germline V CDR1 and CDR2: MNHEY, SMNVEV (reference sequence). This CDR3 comprises 16 residues. CDR3 protein: CASSLSGQGITYEQYF. Here the CDR3 DNA reads TGTGCCAGCAGTTTATCGGGACAGGGTATCACCTACGAGCAGTACTTC.

As to this clonotype: Given a much more abundant clone one base away, this may be a read error. This chain connects TRBV20-1 to TRBJ2-1; D not resolved. This CDR3 comprises 13 residues. Per germline, CDR1 DFQATT and CDR2 SNEGSKA (reference sequence). CDR3: CSAGERIYNEQFF. The CDR3 nucleotides read TGCAGTGCTGGAGAGCGCATATACAATGAGCAGTTCTTC.

This clonotype was picked up a small number of times. This sequence joins TRBV25-1 and TRBJ2-6; TRBD1 matches at 7 bases. CDR1 MGHDK and CDR2 SYGVNS come from the germline V gene. This CDR3 spans 16 amino acids. V shed 5 bases and J 2 bases; nucleotides not matched to a gene: 6. The CDR3 region has the DNA TGTGCCAGCAGTTCCCCCGGGACAGCTGGGGCCAACGTCCTGACTTTC. Its translation: CASSSPGTAGANVLTF.